The sequence of this T cell receptor (beta chain) was determined in a study of circulating and synovial CD4+ cells in juvenile arthritis. Study observations and caveats: Measured synovium overlap likely understates the true shared repertoire. Some such blood samples were as oligoclonal as synovium. Circulating pathogenic-like lymphocytes shared a substantially higher fraction of CDR3 sequences with synovium than bulk blood. CPL versus bulk CD4 samples: T cell genome counts differed by at least an order of magnitude.

Data came from immunoSEQ multiplex PCR; TCRdb stores just in-frame clones and leaves some out. This repertoire shows tens of thousands of clones, roughly 96% found once; its top ten account for approximately 0.68%. This clone was counted once. The antigen is undetermined. V shed 3 bases and J shed 7 bases, with 12 bases lying between them. This CDR3 is 13 amino acids long. Germline V gene data show CDR1 as SGHAT and CDR2 as FQNNGV. Specimen: CD4+ T cells from blood. The receptor was isolated from a human donor with juvenile idiopathic arthritis. The chain links TRBV11-2 to TRBJ1-2; possible D gene TRBD1, 5 bases. This chain's CDR3 is CASSLSGPAGYTF. For the CDR3, the DNA is TGTGCCAGCAGCTTGTCAGGGCCCGCTGGCTACACCTTC. The full variable domain, completed using reference TRBV11-2 and TRBJ1-2, is EAGVAQSPRYKIIEKRQSVAFWCNPISGHATLYWYQQILGQGPKLLIQFQNNGVVDDSQLPKDRFSAERLKGVDSTLKIQPAKLEDSAVYLCASSLSGPAGYTFGSGTRLTVV.